Listed below are T cell receptor beta chains from one sample, sequenced in a study of PD-1 blockade in classical Hodgkin lymphoma. Profiling relied on immunoSEQ multiplex PCR, and the TCRdb table lists in-frame clones only, not all of them. The repertoire has over 35,000 clones, around 83% of them found once; the top ten carry about 5.5%. Source: peripheral blood mononuclear cells (PBMCs), taken before the second cycle of nivolumab. Receptors were obtained from a human donor with classical Hodgkin lymphoma. The CDR3 runs from the conserved cysteine through the conserved F or W. The order of the fields is CDR3 length, V gene, J gene, CDR3 protein.

cdr3_length: 17; v_call: TRBV18; j_call: TRBJ2-1; cdr3_aa: CASSPPRTGSEKREQFF
cdr3_length: 13; v_call: TRBV6-1; j_call: TRBJ1-1; cdr3_aa: CASSVLQNTEAFF
cdr3_length: 13; v_call: TRBV6-6; j_call: TRBJ2-7; cdr3_aa: CASSYRHRVEQYF
cdr3_length: 14; v_call: TRBV5-4; j_call: TRBJ1-4; cdr3_aa: CASRAGTGPEKLFF
cdr3_length: 16; v_call: TRBV7-2; j_call: TRBJ2-3; cdr3_aa: CASSLASGIPTDTQYF
cdr3_length: 16; v_call: TRBV2; j_call: TRBJ2-1; cdr3_aa: CASSEAPGLVFGEQFF
cdr3_length: 15; v_call: TRBV7-2; j_call: TRBJ1-4; cdr3_aa: CASSLAKGVREKLFF
cdr3_length: 17; v_call: TRBV15; j_call: TRBJ1-5; cdr3_aa: CATSSRQGLSSNQPQHF
cdr3_length: 13; v_call: TRBV5-4; j_call: TRBJ2-7; cdr3_aa: CASSLPQGYEQYF
cdr3_length: 14; v_call: TRBV25-1; j_call: TRBJ1-4; cdr3_aa: CASSGWGAMEKLFF
cdr3_length: 14; v_call: TRBV29-1; j_call: TRBJ2-3; cdr3_aa: CSVGQGSFTDTQYF
cdr3_length: 13; v_call: TRBV2; j_call: TRBJ1-6; cdr3_aa: CASKSDSNSPLHF
cdr3_length: 12; v_call: TRBV7-2; j_call: TRBJ1-2; cdr3_aa: CASSSTGVGYTF
cdr3_length: 14; v_call: TRBV7-9; j_call: TRBJ2-1; cdr3_aa: CASSFPGRQSEQFF
cdr3_length: 15; v_call: TRBV11-2; j_call: TRBJ2-7; cdr3_aa: CASSLVPGRAYEQYF
cdr3_length: 13; v_call: TRBV6-1; j_call: TRBJ1-6; cdr3_aa: CASSDAGDSPLHF
cdr3_length: 16; v_call: TRBV13; j_call: TRBJ1-4; cdr3_aa: CASSQLRTGSNEKLFF
cdr3_length: 15; v_call: TRBV6-1; j_call: TRBJ1-6; cdr3_aa: CASSELQGALTPLHF
cdr3_length: 15; v_call: TRBV6-1; j_call: TRBJ2-1; cdr3_aa: CASSEVGGGYNEQFF
cdr3_length: 20; v_call: TRBV5-3; j_call: TRBJ2-2; cdr3_aa: CARSLGVLRLAGGSGGELFF
cdr3_length: 15; v_call: TRBV28; j_call: TRBJ1-2; cdr3_aa: CASILSGDGNYGYTF
cdr3_length: 12; v_call: TRBV9; j_call: TRBJ2-3; cdr3_aa: CASSVAVDTQYF
cdr3_length: 16; v_call: TRBV11-3; j_call: TRBJ2-1; cdr3_aa: CASSPGGLAIYNEQFF
cdr3_length: 12; v_call: TRBV5-1; j_call: TRBJ1-3; cdr3_aa: CASRSPGNTIYF
cdr3_length: 12; v_call: TRBV5-1; j_call: TRBJ2-1; cdr3_aa: CASSSRGDEQFF
cdr3_length: 16; v_call: TRBV7-9; j_call: TRBJ2-5; cdr3_aa: CASRPPSGRGRETQYF
cdr3_length: 13; v_call: TRBV7-9; j_call: TRBJ1-1; cdr3_aa: CASSLGWVPEAFF
cdr3_length: 13; v_call: TRBV29-1; j_call: TRBJ2-7; cdr3_aa: CSVGRDGPYEQYF
cdr3_length: 17; v_call: TRBV28; j_call: TRBJ1-5; cdr3_aa: CASSSGTGGISGQPQHF
cdr3_length: 13; v_call: TRBV29-1; j_call: TRBJ2-5; cdr3_aa: CSTDRGSMETQYF
cdr3_length: 14; v_call: TRBV5-5; j_call: TRBJ2-5; cdr3_aa: CASSFGYGGETQYF
cdr3_length: 14; v_call: TRBV6-5; j_call: TRBJ1-2; cdr3_aa: CASSYSGTDYGYTF
cdr3_length: 14; v_call: TRBV6-8; j_call: TRBJ2-7; cdr3_aa: CASSYGAGLAEQYF
cdr3_length: 14; v_call: TRBV11-2; j_call: TRBJ1-5; cdr3_aa: CASSLGPGNQPQHF
cdr3_length: 14; v_call: TRBV28; j_call: TRBJ2-5; cdr3_aa: CASSLVRAGETQYF
cdr3_length: 13; v_call: TRBV7-8; j_call: TRBJ2-5; cdr3_aa: CASSQDREETQYF
cdr3_length: 18; v_call: TRBV21-1; j_call: TRBJ1-6; cdr3_aa: CASTPDRKVLSYNSPLHF
cdr3_length: 15; v_call: TRBV5-6; j_call: TRBJ1-5; cdr3_aa: CASSWVARRNQPQHF
cdr3_length: 13; v_call: TRBV6-4; j_call: TRBJ2-2; cdr3_aa: CASMDTNTGELFF
cdr3_length: 13; v_call: TRBV6-1; j_call: TRBJ2-7; cdr3_aa: CASSRQGTYEQYF
cdr3_length: 16; v_call: TRBV6-6; j_call: TRBJ2-3; cdr3_aa: CASSRLFGRATDTQYF
cdr3_length: 13; v_call: TRBV4-2; j_call: TRBJ2-5; cdr3_aa: CASSQSGVETQYF
cdr3_length: 16; v_call: TRBV19; j_call: TRBJ2-3; cdr3_aa: CASSAWTGRSTDTQYF
cdr3_length: 14; v_call: TRBV5-1; j_call: TRBJ2-2; cdr3_aa: CASSLASSTGELFF
cdr3_length: 14; v_call: TRBV2; j_call: TRBJ2-7; cdr3_aa: CASSFGQGAWEQYF
cdr3_length: 14; v_call: TRBV19; j_call: TRBJ1-1; cdr3_aa: CASSEGRKNTEAFF
cdr3_length: 14; v_call: TRBV10-1; j_call: TRBJ2-7; cdr3_aa: CASSESRGTYEQYF
cdr3_length: 12; v_call: TRBV19; j_call: TRBJ2-3; cdr3_aa: CASSRSTDTQYF
cdr3_length: 15; v_call: TRBV19; j_call: TRBJ1-1; cdr3_aa: CASTITQRENTEAFF
cdr3_length: 12; v_call: TRBV19; j_call: TRBJ1-2; cdr3_aa: CASTYRGAGYTF
cdr3_length: 12; v_call: TRBV19; j_call: TRBJ1-1; cdr3_aa: CASSTPVGTAFF
cdr3_length: 16; v_call: TRBV18; j_call: TRBJ2-5; cdr3_aa: CASSPLAGGPGETQYF
cdr3_length: 14; v_call: TRBV28; j_call: TRBJ2-3; cdr3_aa: CASSSPGGVDTQYF
cdr3_length: 16; v_call: TRBV7-9; j_call: TRBJ2-2; cdr3_aa: CASSSTTRAGGRELFF